This T cell receptor (beta chain) emerged from a study of Ad26.COV2.S vaccination and SARS-CoV-2 variants. Study at large: Donor participated within the Ad26.COV2.S arm of the COV1001 trial.

As for treatment: roughly 19 received Ad26.COV2.S at low or high dose, single or two shots; several received placebo; per-sample allocation not given. Specimens were obtained on day 63 following the first vaccine or placebo injection. This clone was detected only a few times. The data were produced by immunoSEQ multiplex PCR, yet TCRdb's version contains in-frame clones alone and is incomplete. Of 300,000 to 350,000 clones listed, 85% to 90% are singletons. The germline V gene encodes CDR1 KGHSH and CDR2 LQKENI. This CDR3 spans 13 amino acids. Trimming pared 2 bases from V and 4 bases from J, leaving 9 bases between.

This sequence originates from a person between 18 and 65 years old who received the Ad26.COV2.S COVID-19 vaccine or a placebo. The specimen was peripheral blood, collected in a trial of Ad26.COV2.S vaccine versus placebo. The chain uses TRBV18 and TRBJ2-7; D might be TRBD2 (5 bases). CDR3 bases: TGTGCCAGCTCACCATTCTCGGGATACGAGCAGTACTTC. Translating gives CASSPFSGYEQYF.